These 14 T cell receptor beta chains came from one sample sequenced in a study of blood T cell repertoires in COVID-19. Some clones are missing from TCRdb's copy, which holds only in-frame ones; the method was immunoSEQ multiplex PCR. Among fewer than 700,000 clones listed, 85% to 90% were seen once. Sequencing was done on a sample of peripheral blood. These TCRs come from a woman in her forties or fifties with COVID-19, enrolled during active disease.

The DNA of the CDR3 is TGTGCCAGCAGCTACGACAGGGATGAGCAGTACTTC. This translates into CASSYDRDEQYF. The chain links TRBV7-9 to TRBJ2-7, with TRBD1 matching over 7 bases. The CDR3 has 12 residues. Germline loops: CDR1 SEHNR, CDR2 FQNEAQ (reference sequence). Germline trimming cut 4 bases from V and 7 bases from J; bases unmatched to any gene: 4.

The chain carries TRBV9 and TRBJ1-1; D unclear. The CDR3 is 13 residues long. The V gene lost 3 bases and the J gene lost 1 base, with 7 bases spanning the gap. The germline V gene encodes CDR1 SGDLS and CDR2 YYNGEE. The CDR3 is CASSASGNTEAFF. The DNA for the CDR3 is TGTGCCAGCAGCGCTTCGGGGAACACTGAAGCTTTCTTT.

This rearrangement joins TRBV19 to TRBJ1-4; D remains unclear. CDR3 length: 14 amino acids. Germline-derived CDR1 and CDR2 are LNHDA and SQIVND (reference sequence). V dropped 2 bases and J dropped 4 bases, with 8 bases sitting between them. The CDR3 here is CASSILEFNEKLFF. CDR3 in DNA: TGTGCCAGTAGTATATTAGAGTTTAATGAAAAACTGTTTTTT.

The chain is built from TRBV7-9 and TRBJ1-2, with D maybe TRBD1 (5 bases). V gave up 5 bases and J gave up 4 bases, with 17 bases separating them. CDR1 is SEHNR, CDR2 FQNEAQ, per germline (reference sequence). The CDR3 is made up of 15 amino acids. The CDR3 DNA is TGTGCCAGCAGCACCCTAGGGGAAGGAAGCTATGGCTACACCTTC. This gives the protein CASSTLGEGSYGYTF.

This chain joins TRBV5-6 and TRBJ1-4, with D hard to call. Germline values: CDR1 SGHDT, CDR2 YYEEEE. V lost 4 bases, J lost 10 bases, and 11 bases lay in between. The CDR3 covers 12 residues. The chain's CDR3 is CASSGLEGKLFF. Written as DNA, the CDR3 is TGTGCCAGCAGCGGCTTAGAGGGAAAACTGTTTTTT.

The chain uses TRBV11-2 and TRBJ2-7; perhaps TRBD2 as D (6 bases). Germline V gene sequence: CDR1 SGHAT, CDR2 FQNNGV. This CDR3 is 12 amino acids long. With 3 bases removed from V and 5 bases from J, the gap between germline ends came to 8 bases. The CDR3 bases are TGTGCCAGCAGCTTTCGCGGGGACGAGCAGTACTTC. Protein product: CASSFRGDEQYF.

This rearrangement joins TRBV30 to TRBJ1-1; a possible D gene is TRBD1 (5 bases). V was cut by 4 bases and J by 6 bases, with 15 bases left in between. This CDR3 contains 13 residues. CDR1 GTSNPN and CDR2 SVGIG come from the germline V gene (reference sequence). The CDR3 sequence: CAWTVLSGAEAFF. The CDR3, as DNA: TGTGCCTGGACAGTCCTTTCGGGGGCTGAAGCTTTCTTT.

The CDR3 here is CASSTTEKQFF. CDR3 in DNA: TGTGCCAGCAGTACGACAGAAAAGCAGTTCTTC. The J gene is TRBJ2-1, the V gene TRBV6-5; TRBD1 might be the D (5 bases). V was clipped by 5 bases and J by 11 bases, with 10 bases between them. The germline V gene has CDR1 MNHEY and CDR2 SVGAGI. This CDR3 spans 11 amino acids.

This rearrangement joins TRBV23-1 to TRBJ1-1; 12 bases agree with TRBD1. TRBV23-1 is treated as an ORF (open reading frame) with a function not yet certain. Unmatched junction bases numbered 3, after V lost 4 bases and J lost 6 bases. This CDR3 spans 14 amino acids. The CDR3, as DNA: TGCGCCAGCAGTCGGAGGGACAGGGGGCCTGAAGCTTTCTTT. It encodes CASSRRDRGPEAFF.

The chain recombines TRBV5-4 with TRBJ2-3, with 7 bases fitting TRBD2. The germline V gene has CDR1 SGHNT and CDR2 YYREEE (reference sequence). Germline trimming cut 3 bases from V and 2 bases from J; bases unmatched to any gene: 6. The CDR3 sequence is 15 residues long. CDR3 in amino acids: CASSSRAGVTDTQYF. DNA of the CDR3: TGTGCCAGCAGCTCGCGGGCGGGGGTCACAGATACGCAGTATTTT.

The chain employs TRBV3-1 (or the pseudogene TRBV3-2) and TRBJ1-2, with D uncertain. The CDR3 is made up of 15 amino acids. The V end was cut by 2 bases, the J end by 0 bases, with 10 bases between. Looked up from germline, CDR1 is LGHDT and CDR2 is YNNKEL (reference sequence). CDR3 residues: CASSQLGGANYGYTF. DNA for the CDR3: TGTGCCAGCAGCCAATTAGGTGGAGCTAACTATGGCTACACCTTC.

The chain carries TRBV7-2 and TRBJ1-1; D remains unclear. CDR1 is SGHTA, CDR2 FQGNSA, per germline. The germline V and J ends were trimmed by 8 bases and 3 bases, with 13 bases remaining between them. The CDR3 consists of 13 residues. The CDR3 loop is CASADSLYTEAFF. Written as DNA, the CDR3 is TGTGCCAGCGCAGATTCGCTGTACACTGAAGCTTTCTTT.

V usage is TRBV25-1 and J usage is TRBJ1-3; D gene uncertain. Trimming took 4 bases from V and 0 from J, leaving 7 bases between them. The germline V gene has CDR1 MGHDK and CDR2 SYGVNS. This CDR3 has 14 residues. CDR3 residues: CASSGTFSGNTIYF. CDR3 nucleotides: TGTGCCAGCAGTGGAACTTTCTCTGGAAACACCATATATTTT.

V and J are TRBV28 and TRBJ1-3, with TRBD1 as a possible D gene (5 bases). V was clipped by 3 bases and J by 0 bases, with 12 bases between them. Germline CDR1 reads MDHEN; CDR2 reads SYDVKM. The length of the CDR3 is 16 residues. CDR3 region: CASSLLQALSGNTIYF. CDR3 nucleotides: TGTGCCAGCAGTTTGTTACAGGCGCTCTCTGGAAACACCATATATTTT.